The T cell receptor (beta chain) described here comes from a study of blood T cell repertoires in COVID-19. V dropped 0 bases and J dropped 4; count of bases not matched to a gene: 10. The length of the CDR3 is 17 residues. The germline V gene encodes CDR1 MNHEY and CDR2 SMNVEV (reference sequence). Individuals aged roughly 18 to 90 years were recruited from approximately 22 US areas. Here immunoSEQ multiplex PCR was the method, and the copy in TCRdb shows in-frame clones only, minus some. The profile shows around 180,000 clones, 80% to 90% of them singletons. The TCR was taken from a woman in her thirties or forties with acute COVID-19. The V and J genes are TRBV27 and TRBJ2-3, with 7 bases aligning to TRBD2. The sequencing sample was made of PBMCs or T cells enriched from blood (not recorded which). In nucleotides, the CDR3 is TGTGCCAGCAGTTTATCAGCGGGGCCGGCAGGATCAGATACGCAGTATTTT. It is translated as CASSLSAGPAGSDTQYF.